This TCR beta chain was sequenced during a study of sequential checkpoint blockade in melanoma. The assay was immunoSEQ multiplex PCR, and TCRdb's table has in-frame clones only and misses some. The repertoire includes about 4,900 clones, 30% to 35% of them detected once, and approximately 12% sits in the top ten. Deletions cut 0 bases from V and 6 bases from J, with 5 bases between. CDR1 and CDR2 (germline): KGHSH, LQKENI. This CDR3 spans 12 amino acids. About this clone itself: Its antigen is not known.

Study observations and caveats: In arm A, pretreatment tumor clonality was associated with response.

The treatment is: randomized to nivolumab then ipilimumab (arm A) or the reverse (arm B). This sequence originates from a human donor with melanoma. This sequence joins TRBV18 and TRBJ1-1; D gene ambiguous. The material sequenced was tumor tissue (inferred from file names), taken from a patient given nivolumab and ipilimumab in sequence. The chain's CDR3 is CASSPPTSEAFF. The CDR3 DNA follows: TGTGCCAGCTCACCACCGACGTCTGAAGCTTTCTTT.